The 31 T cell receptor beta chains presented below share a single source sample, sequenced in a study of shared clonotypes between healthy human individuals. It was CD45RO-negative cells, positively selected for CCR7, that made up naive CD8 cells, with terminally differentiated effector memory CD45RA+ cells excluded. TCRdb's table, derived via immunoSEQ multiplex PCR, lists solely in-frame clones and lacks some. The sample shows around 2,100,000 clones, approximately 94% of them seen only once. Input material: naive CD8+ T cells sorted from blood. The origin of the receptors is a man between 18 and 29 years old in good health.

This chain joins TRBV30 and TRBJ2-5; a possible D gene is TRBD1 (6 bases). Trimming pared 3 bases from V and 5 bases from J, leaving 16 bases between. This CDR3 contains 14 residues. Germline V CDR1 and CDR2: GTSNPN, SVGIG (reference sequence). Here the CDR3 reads CAWRALRGWETQYF. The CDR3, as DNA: TGTGCCTGGAGAGCCCTCAGGGGCTGGGAGACCCAGTACTTC.

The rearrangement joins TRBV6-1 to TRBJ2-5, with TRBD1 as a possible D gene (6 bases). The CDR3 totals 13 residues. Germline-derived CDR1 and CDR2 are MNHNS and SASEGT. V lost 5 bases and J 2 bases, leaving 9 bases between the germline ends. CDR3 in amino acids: CASSRTVQETQYF. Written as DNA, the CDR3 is TGTGCCAGCAGTCGGACAGTACAAGAGACCCAGTACTTC.

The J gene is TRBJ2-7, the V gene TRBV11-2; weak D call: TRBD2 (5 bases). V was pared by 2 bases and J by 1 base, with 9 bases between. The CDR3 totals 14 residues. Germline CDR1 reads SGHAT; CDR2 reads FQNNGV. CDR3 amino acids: CASSLYGNSYEQYF. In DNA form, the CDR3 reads TGTGCCAGCAGCTTATACGGGAATTCCTACGAGCAGTACTTC.

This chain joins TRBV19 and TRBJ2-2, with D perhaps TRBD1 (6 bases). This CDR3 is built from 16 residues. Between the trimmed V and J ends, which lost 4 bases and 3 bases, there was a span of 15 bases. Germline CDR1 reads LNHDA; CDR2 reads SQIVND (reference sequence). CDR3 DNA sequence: TGTGCCAGTAGTACCACCAGTGGGGGCGACACCGGGGAGCTGTTTTTT. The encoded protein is CASSTTSGGDTGELFF.

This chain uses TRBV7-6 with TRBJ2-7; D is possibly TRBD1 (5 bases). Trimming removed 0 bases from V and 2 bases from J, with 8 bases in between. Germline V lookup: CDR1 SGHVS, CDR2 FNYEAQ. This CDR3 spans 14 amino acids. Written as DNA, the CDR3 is TGTGCCAGCAGCTTAGCGGTAGGGGCCTACGAGCAGTACTTC. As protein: CASSLAVGAYEQYF.

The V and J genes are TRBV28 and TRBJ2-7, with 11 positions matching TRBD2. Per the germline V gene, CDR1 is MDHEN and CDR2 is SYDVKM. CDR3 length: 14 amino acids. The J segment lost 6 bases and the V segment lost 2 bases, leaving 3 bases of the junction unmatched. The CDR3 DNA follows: TGTGCCAGCAGTTTACGGGGACTAGCGGTCGAGCAGTACTTC. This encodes CASSLRGLAVEQYF. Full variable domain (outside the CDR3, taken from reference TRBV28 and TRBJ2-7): DVKVTQSSRYLVKRTGEKVFLECVQDMDHENMFWYRQDPGLGLRLIYFSYDVKMKEKGDIPEGYSVSREKKERFSLILESASTNQTSMYLCASSLRGLAVEQYFGPGTRLTVT.

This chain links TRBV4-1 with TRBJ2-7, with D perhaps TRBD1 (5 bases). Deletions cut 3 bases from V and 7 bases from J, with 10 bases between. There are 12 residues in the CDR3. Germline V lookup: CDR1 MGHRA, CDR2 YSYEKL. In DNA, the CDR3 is TGCGCCAGCAGCCACCCTGGGGCGGAGCAGTACTTC. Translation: CASSHPGAEQYF.

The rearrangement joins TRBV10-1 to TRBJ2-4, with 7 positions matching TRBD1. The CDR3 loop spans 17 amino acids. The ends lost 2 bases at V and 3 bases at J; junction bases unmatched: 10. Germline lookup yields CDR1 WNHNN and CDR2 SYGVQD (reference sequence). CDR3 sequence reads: CASSETTQGLLKNIQYF. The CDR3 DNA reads TGCGCCAGCAGTGAGACAACACAGGGGCTTCTCAAAAACATTCAGTACTTC.

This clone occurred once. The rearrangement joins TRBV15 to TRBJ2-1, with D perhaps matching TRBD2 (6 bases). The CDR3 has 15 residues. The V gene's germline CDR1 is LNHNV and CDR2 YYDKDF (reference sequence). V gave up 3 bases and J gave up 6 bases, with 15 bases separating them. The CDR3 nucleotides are TGTGCCACCAGCAGTAGTAGCGGTTCACCCAATGAGCAGTTCTTC. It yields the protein CATSSSSGSPNEQFF.

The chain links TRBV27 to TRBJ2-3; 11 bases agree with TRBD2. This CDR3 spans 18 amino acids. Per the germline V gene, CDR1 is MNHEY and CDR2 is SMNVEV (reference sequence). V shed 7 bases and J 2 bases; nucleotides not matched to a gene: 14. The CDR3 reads CASTSGASGRLPTDTQYF. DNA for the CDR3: TGTGCCAGCACTTCAGGGGCTAGCGGGAGGTTGCCCACAGATACGCAGTATTTT.

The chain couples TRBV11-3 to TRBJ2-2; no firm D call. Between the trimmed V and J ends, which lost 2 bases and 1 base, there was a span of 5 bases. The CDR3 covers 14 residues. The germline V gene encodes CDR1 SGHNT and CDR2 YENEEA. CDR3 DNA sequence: TGTGCCAGCAGCTTAACTGTGAACACCGGGGAGCTGTTTTTT. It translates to CASSLTVNTGELFF.

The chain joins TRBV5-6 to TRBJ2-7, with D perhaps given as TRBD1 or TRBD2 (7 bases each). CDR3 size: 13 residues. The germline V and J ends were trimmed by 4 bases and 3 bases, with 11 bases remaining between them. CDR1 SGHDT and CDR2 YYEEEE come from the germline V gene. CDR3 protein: CASSPRGGYEQYF. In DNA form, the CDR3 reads TGTGCCAGCAGCCCCAGGGGGGGCTACGAGCAGTACTTC.

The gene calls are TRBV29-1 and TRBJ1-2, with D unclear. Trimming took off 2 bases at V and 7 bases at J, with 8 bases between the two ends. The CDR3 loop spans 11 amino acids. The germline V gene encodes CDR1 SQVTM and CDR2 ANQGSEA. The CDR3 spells CSVEMVGGYTF. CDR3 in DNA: TGCAGCGTTGAAATGGTCGGTGGCTACACCTTC.

The CDR3 nucleotides are TGTGCCATCAAGGGTACAGGTGGAGATACGCAGTATTTT. Translating gives CAIKGTGGDTQYF. This chain links TRBV10-3 with TRBJ2-3, with D possibly TRBD1 on 5 matching bases. Trimming shortened V by 7 bases and J by 5 bases, and 13 bases separated the two germline ends. In germline, CDR1 is ENHRY, CDR2 SYGVKD. CDR3 length equals 13 residues.

CDR3: CASSPQKQTDSEQYF. The CDR3 coding sequence is TGTGCCAGCAGCCCACAAAAACAAACTGACTCCGAGCAGTACTTC. The chain has TRBV13 and TRBJ2-7; D is uncertain. The germline V gene encodes CDR1 PRHDT and CDR2 FYEKMQ (reference sequence). This CDR3 is built from 15 residues. Trimming shortened V by 5 bases and J by 6 bases, and 20 bases separated the two germline ends. Filled out from reference TRBV13 and TRBJ2-7, the complete variable domain reads AAGVIQSPRHLIKEKRETATLKCYPIPRHDTVYWYQQGPGQDPQFLISFYEKMQSDKGSIPDRFSAQQFSDYHSELNMSSLELGDSALYFCASSPQKQTDSEQYFGPGTRLTVT.

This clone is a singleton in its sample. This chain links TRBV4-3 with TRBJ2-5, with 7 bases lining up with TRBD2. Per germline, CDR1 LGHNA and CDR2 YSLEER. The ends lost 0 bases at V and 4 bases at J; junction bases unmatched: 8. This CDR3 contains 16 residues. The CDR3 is CASSQEWLAEGETQYF. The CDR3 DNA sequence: TGCGCCAGCAGCCAAGAATGGCTAGCGGAGGGAGAGACCCAGTACTTC.

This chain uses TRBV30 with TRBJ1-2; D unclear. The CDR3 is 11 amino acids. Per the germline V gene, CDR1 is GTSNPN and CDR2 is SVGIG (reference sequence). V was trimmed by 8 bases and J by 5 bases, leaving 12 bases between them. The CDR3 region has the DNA TGTGCCGGAAATTTTTGGTATGGCTACACCTTC. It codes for CAGNFWYGYTF.

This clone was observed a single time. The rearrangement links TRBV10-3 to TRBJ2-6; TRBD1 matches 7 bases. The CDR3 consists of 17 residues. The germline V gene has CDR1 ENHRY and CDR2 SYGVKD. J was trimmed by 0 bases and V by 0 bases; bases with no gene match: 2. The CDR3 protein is CAISESTGISGANVLTF. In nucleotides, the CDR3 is TGTGCCATCAGTGAGTCGACAGGGATCTCTGGGGCCAACGTCCTGACTTTC.

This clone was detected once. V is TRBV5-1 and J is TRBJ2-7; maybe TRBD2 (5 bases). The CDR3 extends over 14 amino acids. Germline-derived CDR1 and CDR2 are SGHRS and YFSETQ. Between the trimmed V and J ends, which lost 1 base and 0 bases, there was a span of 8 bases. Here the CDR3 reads CASSLPGSSYEQYF. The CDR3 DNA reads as TGCGCCAGCAGCTTGCCGGGGAGCTCCTACGAGCAGTACTTC. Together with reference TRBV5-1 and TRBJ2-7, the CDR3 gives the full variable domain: KAGVTQTPRYLIKTRGQQVTLSCSPISGHRSVSWYQQTPGQGLQFLFEYFSETQRNKGNFPGRFSGRQFSNSRSEMNVSTLELGDSALYLCASSLPGSSYEQYFGPGTRLTVT.

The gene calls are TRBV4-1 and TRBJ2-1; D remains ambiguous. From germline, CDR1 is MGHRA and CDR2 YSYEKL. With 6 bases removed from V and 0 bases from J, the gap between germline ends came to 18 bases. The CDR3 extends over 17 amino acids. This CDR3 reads CASRLESYSSSYNEQFF. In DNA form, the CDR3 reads TGCGCCAGCAGACTCGAGTCGTACTCAAGCTCCTACAATGAGCAGTTCTTC.

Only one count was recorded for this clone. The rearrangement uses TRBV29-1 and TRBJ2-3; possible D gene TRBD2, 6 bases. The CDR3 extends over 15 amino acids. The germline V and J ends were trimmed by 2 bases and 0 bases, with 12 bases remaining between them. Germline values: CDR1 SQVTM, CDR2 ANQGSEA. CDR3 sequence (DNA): TGCAGCGTTGAACTAACCCGGGAGAGCACAGATACGCAGTATTTT. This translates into CSVELTRESTDTQYF.

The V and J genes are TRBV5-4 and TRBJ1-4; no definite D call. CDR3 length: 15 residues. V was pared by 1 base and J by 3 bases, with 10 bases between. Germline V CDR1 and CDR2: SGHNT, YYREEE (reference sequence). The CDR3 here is CASSLSPSPNEKLFF. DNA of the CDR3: TGTGCCAGCAGCTTGTCTCCCTCCCCTAATGAAAAACTGTTTTTT.

CDR3 in DNA: TGTGCCAGCAGTTACGGATGGGGCACAGATACGCAGTATTTT. This codes for CASSYGWGTDTQYF. The J gene is TRBJ2-3, the V gene TRBV6-5; D is uncertain. This CDR3 contains 14 residues. V was pared by 2 bases and J by 1 base, with 7 bases between. Germline values: CDR1 MNHEY, CDR2 SVGAGI.

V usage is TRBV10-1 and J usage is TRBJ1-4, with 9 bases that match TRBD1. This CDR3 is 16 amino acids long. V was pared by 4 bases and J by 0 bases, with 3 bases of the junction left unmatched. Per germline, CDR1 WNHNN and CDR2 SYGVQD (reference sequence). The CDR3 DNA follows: TGCGCCAGCAGTGGGGGACAGGGTGCAACTAATGAAAAACTGTTTTTT. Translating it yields CASSGGQGATNEKLFF.

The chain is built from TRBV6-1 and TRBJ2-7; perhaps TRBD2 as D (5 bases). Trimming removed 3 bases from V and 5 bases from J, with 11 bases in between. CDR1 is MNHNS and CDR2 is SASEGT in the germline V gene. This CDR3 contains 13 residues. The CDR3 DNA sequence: TGTGCCAGCAGTGATAGAGGGTACAACGAGCAGTACTTC. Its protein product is CASSDRGYNEQYF.

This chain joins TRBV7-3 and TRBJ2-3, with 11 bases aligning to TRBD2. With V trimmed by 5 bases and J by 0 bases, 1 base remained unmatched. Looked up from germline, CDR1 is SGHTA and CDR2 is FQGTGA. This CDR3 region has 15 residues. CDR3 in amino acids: CASSASGGSTDTQYF. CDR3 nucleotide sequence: TGTGCCAGCAGCGCTAGCGGGGGGAGCACAGATACGCAGTATTTT.

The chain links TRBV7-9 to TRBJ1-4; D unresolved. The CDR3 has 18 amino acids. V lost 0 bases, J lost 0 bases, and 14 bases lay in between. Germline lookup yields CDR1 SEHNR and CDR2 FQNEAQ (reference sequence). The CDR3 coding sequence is TGTGCCAGCAGCTTAGCGCTTCAGCCCTCTGCAACTAATGAAAAACTGTTTTTT. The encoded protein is CASSLALQPSATNEKLFF.

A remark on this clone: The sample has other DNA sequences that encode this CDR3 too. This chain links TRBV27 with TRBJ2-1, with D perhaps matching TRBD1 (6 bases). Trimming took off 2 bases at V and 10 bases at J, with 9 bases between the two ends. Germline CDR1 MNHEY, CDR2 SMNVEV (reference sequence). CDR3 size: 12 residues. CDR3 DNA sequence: TGTGCCAGCAGTTTAGGGGGCATGGAGCAGTTCTTC. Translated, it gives CASSLGGMEQFF.

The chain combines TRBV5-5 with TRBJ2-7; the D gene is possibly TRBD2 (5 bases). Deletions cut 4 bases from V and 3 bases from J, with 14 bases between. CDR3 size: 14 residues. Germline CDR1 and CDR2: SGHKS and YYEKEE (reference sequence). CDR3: CASSDGGGGYEQYF. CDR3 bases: TGTGCCAGCAGCGATGGAGGAGGAGGCTACGAGCAGTACTTC.

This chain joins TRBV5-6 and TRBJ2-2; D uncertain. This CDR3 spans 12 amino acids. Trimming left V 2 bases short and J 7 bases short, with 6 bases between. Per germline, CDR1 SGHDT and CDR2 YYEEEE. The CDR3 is CASSLEDGELFF. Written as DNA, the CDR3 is TGTGCCAGCAGCTTAGAAGACGGGGAGCTGTTTTTT.

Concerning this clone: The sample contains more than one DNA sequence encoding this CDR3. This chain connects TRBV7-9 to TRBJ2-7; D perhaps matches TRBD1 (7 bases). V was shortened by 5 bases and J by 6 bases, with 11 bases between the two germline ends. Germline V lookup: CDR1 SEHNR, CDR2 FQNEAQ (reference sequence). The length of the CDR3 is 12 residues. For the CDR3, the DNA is TGTGCCAGCAGCCCGCAGGGGGGCGAGCAGTACTTC. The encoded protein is CASSPQGGEQYF. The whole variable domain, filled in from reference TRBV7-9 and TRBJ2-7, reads DTGVSQNPRHKITKRGQNVTFRCDPISEHNRLYWYRQTLGQGPEFLTYFQNEAQLEKSRLLSDRFSAERPKGSFSTLEIQRTEQGDSAMYLCASSPQGGEQYFGPGTRLTVT.